The 26 T cell receptor beta chains below were found in one sample sequenced in a study of shared clonotypes between healthy human individuals. Here immunoSEQ multiplex PCR was the method, and the copy in TCRdb shows in-frame clones only, minus some. The data hold fewer than 550,000 clones, with around 79% observed a single time. Sequencing was done on a sample of PBMCs. Receptors originate from a woman in her thirties or forties in good health. Some clones in this sample may be carry-over from other donors' samples.

The rearrangement links TRBV27 to TRBJ1-4; no clear D gene. Trimming left V 5 bases short and J 0 bases short, with 10 bases between. Germline-derived CDR1 and CDR2 are MNHEY and SMNVEV (reference sequence). CDR3 length: 15 amino acids. The CDR3 sequence: CASSRSHTTNEKLFF. CDR3 coding DNA: TGTGCCAGCAGTCGAAGCCATACAACTAATGAAAAACTGTTTTTT.

Notes on this clone: Other DNA variants within this sample encode the same CDR3. This chain links TRBV7-3 with TRBJ2-1; 9 nucleotides align to TRBD2. Trimming at V came to 2 bases and at J to 4 bases, leaving 3 bases not matched to a gene. CDR3 length equals 15 residues. Germline V gives CDR1 SGHTA, CDR2 FQGTGA. The CDR3 is CASSLAGGPYNEQFF. The CDR3 DNA is TGTGCCAGCAGCTTAGCGGGAGGGCCGTACAATGAGCAGTTCTTC.

The CDR3 is CASSLVQGKVVEQYF. DNA of the CDR3: TGTGCCAGCAGCTTGGTTCAGGGTAAAGTGGTCGAGCAGTACTTC. V gene TRBV5-6 combines with J gene TRBJ2-5, with a possible D match to TRBD1 (5 bases). Near its end, the DNA agrees better with TRBJ2-7, so the J call may be wrong. The CDR3 length is 15 residues. Germline V gives CDR1 SGHDT, CDR2 YYEEEE.

The CDR3 DNA sequence: TGTGCCTGGAGGGGCCCATGGGGCGGGGAGACCCAGTACTTC. Its protein is CAWRGPWGGETQYF. V gene TRBV30 combines with J gene TRBJ2-5; the D gene could be TRBD1 or TRBD2 (5 bases each). Trimming stripped 3 bases from V and 5 bases from J, with 16 bases between. Germline V gene data show CDR1 as GTSNPN and CDR2 as SVGIG (reference sequence). This CDR3 contains 14 residues.

The rearrangement uses TRBV30 and TRBJ1-1, with D maybe TRBD1 (5 bases). Germline CDR1 GTSNPN, CDR2 SVGIG (reference sequence). The CDR3 sequence is 11 residues long. V lost 5 bases, J lost 4 bases, and 8 bases lay in between. The CDR3 bases are TGTGCCTGGGTCAGGGTCACTGAAGCTTTCTTT. Translating gives CAWVRVTEAFF.

The chain links TRBV7-3 to TRBJ2-5; 10 bases map to TRBD2. The DNA end lines up better with TRBJ2-7; the J call may be wrong. Germline V gene lookup returns CDR1 SGHTA and CDR2 FQGTGA. This CDR3 contains 14 residues. The CDR3 nucleotides read TGTGCCAGCAGCTCGGCTAGCGGGAGATACGAGCAGTACTTC. Its protein product is CASSSASGRYEQYF.

The chain links TRBV30 to TRBJ2-5; 7 positions agree with TRBD1. Germline CDR1 GTSNPN, CDR2 SVGIG (reference sequence). Losses at the gene ends were 3 bases for V and 2 bases for J; bases not matched to a gene: 6. The CDR3 extends over 14 amino acids. As DNA, the CDR3 is TGTGCCTGGAGCCAGGACAGGTCGCAAGAGACCCAGTACTTC. It translates to CAWSQDRSQETQYF.

This clone was recorded a few times. The chain combines TRBV7-3 with TRBJ2-1; 10 bases line up with TRBD2. This CDR3 contains 16 residues. Germline lookup yields CDR1 SGHTA and CDR2 FQGTGA. The ends lost 5 bases at V and 8 bases at J; junction bases unmatched: 12. The CDR3 DNA reads TGTGCCAGCAGCGGGGGTAACCTAGCGGGAGTCGATGAGCAGTTCTTC. Its protein product is CASSGGNLAGVDEQFF.

This chain links TRBV6-1 with TRBJ1-2, with 7 bases aligning to TRBD1. Trimming took 4 bases from V and 2 from J; bases not matched to a gene: 4. Germline-derived CDR1 and CDR2 are MNHNS and SASEGT. The CDR3 is 14 residues long. The CDR3 coding sequence is TGTGCCAGCAGTGGGCTACAGGGGAACTATGGCTACACCTTC. Residues: CASSGLQGNYGYTF.

This clone was counted a few times. The gene calls are TRBV29-1 and TRBJ1-1, with unresolved D. Trimming removed 7 bases at V and 4 bases at J, with 16 bases between. Per the germline V gene, CDR1 is SQVTM and CDR2 is ANQGSEA. This CDR3 comprises 13 residues. The chain's CDR3 is CSAEEAASTEAFF. The CDR3, as DNA: TGCAGCGCCGAAGAGGCAGCCTCCACTGAAGCTTTCTTT.

This clone appeared a single time. V is TRBV9 and J is TRBJ2-1; a possible D gene is TRBD2 (6 bases). The CDR3 totals 17 residues. The ends were cut back, 4 bases at V and 0 bases at J, with 17 bases in the middle. Germline-derived CDR1 and CDR2 are SGDLS and YYNGEE. The CDR3 DNA reads TGTGCCAGCAGCCCGATGCGGGGACCCAACTCCTACAATGAGCAGTTCTTC. It specifies CASSPMRGPNSYNEQFF. Based on the CDR3 plus reference TRBV9 and TRBJ2-1, the full variable domain is DSGVTQTPKHLITATGQRVTLRCSPRSGDLSVYWYQQSLDQGLQFLIQYYNGEERAKGNILERFSAQQFPDLHSELNLSSLELGDSALYFCASSPMRGPNSYNEQFFGPGTRLTVL.

The rearrangement links TRBV11-2 to TRBJ2-3; no clear D. CDR3 size: 15 residues. Germline-derived CDR1 and CDR2 are SGHAT and FQNNGV. The germline V and J ends were trimmed by 1 base and 1 base, with 9 bases remaining between them. The CDR3 coding sequence is TGTGCCAGCAGCTTAGGCCCCCCTGGCACAGATACGCAGTATTTT. It encodes CASSLGPPGTDTQYF.

The chain couples TRBV5-1 to TRBJ1-1, with D uncertain. The ends were cut back, 5 bases at V and 1 base at J, with 12 bases in the middle. CDR1 and CDR2 (germline): SGHRS, YFSETQ. The length of the CDR3 is 14 residues. CDR3 protein: CASSPEYGNTEAFF. The CDR3 DNA reads TGCGCCAGCAGTCCAGAGTACGGGAACACTGAAGCTTTCTTT.

The rearrangement links TRBV10-3 to TRBJ2-1, with 7 positions matching TRBD2. CDR3 length: 14 residues. CDR1 ENHRY and CDR2 SYGVKD come from the germline V gene. Trimming removed 2 bases from V and 8 bases from J; junction bases left unmatched: 6. CDR3 bases: TGTGCCATCAGTGAGGGGCGGGAGCGCCATGAGCAGTTCTTC. Protein: CAISEGRERHEQFF.

The sample holds a few counts of this clone. The gene calls are TRBV5-1 and TRBJ1-1; D remains ambiguous. CDR1 and CDR2 from the germline V gene are SGHRS and YFSETQ. Trimming removed 4 bases from V and 1 base from J, with 8 bases in between. This CDR3 has 13 amino acids. The CDR3 region is CASSTRTNTEAFF. The CDR3 DNA follows: TGCGCCAGCAGCACTAGGACGAACACTGAAGCTTTCTTT.

The chain is built from TRBV5-1 and TRBJ1-5; TRBD1 might be the D (5 bases). Looked up from germline, CDR1 is SGHRS and CDR2 is YFSETQ. This CDR3 region has 15 residues. The V and J ends lost 0 bases and 5 bases respectively, with 12 bases between them. CDR3: CASSLGAQGDQPQHF. The CDR3 DNA is TGCGCCAGCAGCTTGGGGGCCCAGGGCGATCAGCCCCAGCATTTT. Drawing the rest from reference TRBV5-1 and TRBJ1-5, the complete variable domain is KAGVTQTPRYLIKTRGQQVTLSCSPISGHRSVSWYQQTPGQGLQFLFEYFSETQRNKGNFPGRFSGRQFSNSRSEMNVSTLELGDSALYLCASSLGAQGDQPQHFGDGTRLSIL.

Concerning this clone itself: The junction departs from the called germline gene at one end, perhaps through a read error. The rearrangement links TRBV14 to TRBJ1-2, with unresolved D. This CDR3 region has 14 residues. Germline V lookup: CDR1 SGHDN, CDR2 FVKESK. CDR3 residues: CASSQDSGGKVSAF. As DNA, the CDR3 is TGTGCCAGCAGCCAAGATTCAGGTGGTAAAGTGAGCGCCTTC.

In its sample, this clone was seen once. This sequence joins TRBV5-4 and TRBJ2-1; TRBD2 matches at 10 bases. V dropped 4 bases and J dropped 7; count of bases not matched to a gene: 8. The CDR3 is made up of 15 amino acids. CDR1 and CDR2 (germline): SGHNT, YYREEE (reference sequence). CDR3 residues: CASSRGLASANEQFF. As DNA, the CDR3 is TGTGCCAGCAGCCGGGGACTAGCGAGCGCGAATGAGCAGTTCTTC.

This clone was observed once. The chain carries TRBV6-5 and TRBJ2-7; D unresolved. This CDR3 region has 11 residues. Germline V gene data show CDR1 as MNHEY and CDR2 as SVGAGI. The V gene lost 6 bases and the J gene lost 7 bases, with 10 bases spanning the gap. The CDR3 is CASRDQWEQYF. For the CDR3, the DNA is TGTGCCAGCAGGGACCAGTGGGAGCAGTACTTC.

This clone came up a few times. This CDR3 reads CATADGHNQPQHF. For the CDR3, the DNA is TGCGCCACCGCTGACGGACACAATCAGCCCCAGCATTTT. The chain couples TRBV10-2 to TRBJ1-5; possibly TRBD1 for D (5 bases). CDR1 is WSHSY, CDR2 SAAADI, per germline. The CDR3 has 13 amino acids. Between the trimmed V and J ends, which lost 10 bases and 3 bases, there was a span of 13 bases.

This clone was recorded once. V gene TRBV15 combines with J gene TRBJ1-6, with D unresolved. This CDR3 comprises 14 residues. Germline V gene lookup returns CDR1 LNHNV and CDR2 YYDKDF (reference sequence). Between the trimmed V and J ends, which lost 1 base and 8 bases, there was a span of 9 bases. This CDR3 is CATSRVQRDSPLHF. The CDR3 DNA reads TGTGCCACCAGCAGAGTACAAAGAGATTCACCCCTCCACTTT.

With respect to this clone: Other nucleotide sequences from this sample produce the same CDR3. The gene calls are TRBV30 and TRBJ2-7; TRBD1 aligns across 11 bases. The ends lost 5 bases at V and 7 bases at J; junction bases unmatched: 4. Germline V gene sequence: CDR1 GTSNPN, CDR2 SVGIG (reference sequence). The CDR3 extends over 12 amino acids. The CDR3 DNA is TGTGCCTGGGGACAGGGGGCGGGTGAGCAGTACTTC. The encoded protein is CAWGQGAGEQYF. Full variable domain (missing parts from reference TRBV30 and TRBJ2-7): SQTIHQWPATLVQPVGSPLSLECTVEGTSNPNLYWYRQAAGRGLQLLFYSVGIGQISSEVPQNLSASRPQDRQFILSSKKLLLSDSGFYLCAWGQGAGEQYFGPGTRLTVT.

This clone appeared once. This chain uses TRBV2 with TRBJ2-2; no definite D call. Germline lookup yields CDR1 SNHLY and CDR2 FYNNEI. The CDR3 length is 14 residues. Trimming pared 0 bases from V and 3 bases from J, leaving 5 bases between. The CDR3 DNA reads as TGTGCCAGCAGTGAAGCGCCGGACACCGGGGAGCTGTTTTTT. Its translation: CASSEAPDTGELFF. Full variable domain (outside the CDR3, taken from reference TRBV2 and TRBJ2-2): EPEVTQTPSHQVTQMGQEVILRCVPISNHLYFYWYRQILGQKVEFLVSFYNNEISEKSEIFDDQFSVERPDGSNFTLKIRSTKLEDSAMYFCASSEAPDTGELFFGEGSRLTVL.

The chain's CDR3 is CASSSRGRAGETQYF. DNA of the CDR3: TGTGCCAGCAGCTCCCGCGGGAGGGCGGGAGAGACCCAGTACTTC. The chain joins TRBV9 to TRBJ2-5; 9 bases fit TRBD2. Germline CDR1 reads SGDLS; CDR2 reads YYNGEE. The CDR3 is 15 amino acids. After removal of 4 bases from V and 4 bases from J, the junction contained 8 bases not matched to a gene.

The V and J genes are TRBV4-1 and TRBJ1-4; D is ambiguous. This CDR3 contains 13 residues. With 1 base removed from V and 5 bases from J, the gap between germline ends came to 5 bases. Looked up from germline, CDR1 is MGHRA and CDR2 is YSYEKL. In DNA, the CDR3 is TGCGCCAGCAGCCAAGTCGGGAATGAAAAACTGTTTTTT. Translation: CASSQVGNEKLFF.

The sample holds one count of this clone. V is TRBV10-3 and J is TRBJ2-1, with TRBD2 identical over 8 bases. CDR1 is ENHRY and CDR2 is SYGVKD in the germline V gene. The CDR3 extends over 18 amino acids. The trim removed 4 bases at V and 6 bases at J, leaving 17 bases unmatched. The CDR3 nucleotides read TGTGCCATCAGTGGGCCCAACTCGCGGGAGGAGGTATTCAATGAGCAGTTCTTC. Amino acid sequence: CAISGPNSREEVFNEQFF.